Listed here are 13 T cell receptor beta chains from one sample, sequenced in a study of T cells in Graves' hyperthyroidism and ophthalmopathy. TCR beta CDR3 sequences were amplified from RNA transcripts. A set of HTBI primers served as the primers for a first-round RT-PCR of the TCR CDR3. TCRdb recomputed calls from the multiplex PCR reads with MiXCR, one row per CDR3 protein. Of nearly 750,000 distinct CDR3 sequences in the sample, 30% to 40% were seen once. Source material: blood. The source is a woman between 40 and 55 years old with Graves' hyperthyroidism.

On this clonotype: It may be a read error: a sequence one base away is much more abundant. The chain recombines TRBV10-3 with TRBJ1-1; TRBD1 matches at 7 bases. The CDR3 contains 14 residues. Germline V lookup: CDR1 ENHRY, CDR2 SYGVKD. CDR3: CVIRIGTENTEAFF. The CDR3 DNA reads as TGTGTCATCAGGATTGGGACAGAGAACACTGAAGCTTTCTTT.

This clonotype occurred a few times. CDR3 protein: CASSLRVSGTDTQYF. The CDR3 DNA sequence: TGTGCCAGCAGCCTAAGGGTATCAGGGACAGATACGCAGTATTTT. This rearrangement joins TRBV7-6 to TRBJ2-3; D perhaps matches TRBD1 (5 bases). This CDR3 contains 15 residues. The germline V and J ends were trimmed by 5 bases and 3 bases, with 15 bases remaining between them. In germline, CDR1 is SGHVS, CDR2 FNYEAQ.

The gene calls are TRBV29-1 and TRBJ2-1; no clear D gene. This CDR3 has 14 amino acids. Trimming removed 3 bases at V and 0 bases at J, with 9 bases between. Germline CDR1 is SQVTM and CDR2 is ANQGSEA. Here the CDR3 DNA reads TGCAGCGTTGACTGGGCGAGCTCCTACAATGAGCAGTTCTTC. This sequence encodes CSVDWASSYNEQFF.

This clonotype was found many times. V is TRBV9 and J is TRBJ1-2; D uncertain. The germline CDR1 and CDR2 sequences are SGDLS and YYNGEE. Trimming removed 0 bases at V and 11 bases at J, with 8 bases between. The CDR3 covers 11 residues. The CDR3 is CASSVGISYTF. CDR3 nucleotide sequence: TGTGCCAGCAGCGTAGGGATCAGTTACACCTTC. The complete variable domain, with remaining parts taken from reference TRBV9 and TRBJ1-2, reads DSGVTQTPKHLITATGQRVTLRCSPRSGDLSVYWYQQSLDQGLQFLIQYYNGEERAKGNILERFSAQQFPDLHSELNLSSLELGDSALYFCASSVGISYTFGSGTRLTVV.

With regard to this clonotype: One end of the junction does not line up with germline, which may come from a read error. The chain employs TRBV5-1 and TRBJ1-5; D might be TRBD1 (5 bases). The CDR3 totals 18 residues. The germline V gene has CDR1 SGHRS and CDR2 YFSETQ. CDR3 nucleotides: TGTGCCAGCAGCTTGGGGGGAAGGGAGGTTTATAGCAATCAGCCCCAGCATTTT. Encoded protein: CASSLGGREVYSNQPQHF.

This clonotype was seen more than once but under ten times. The chain uses TRBV20-1 and TRBJ2-7; D possibly corresponds to TRBD2 (6 bases). Trimming took off 2 bases at V and 6 bases at J, with 17 bases between the two ends. The CDR3 covers 14 residues. CDR1 is DFQATT, CDR2 SNEGSKA, per germline (reference sequence). The CDR3 loop is CSARNSGGTFEQYF. In DNA form, the CDR3 reads TGCAGTGCTAGAAATTCCGGCGGGACCTTCGAGCAGTACTTC.

This clonotype was recorded a few times. The CDR3 spells CASSYTGGVAGELFF. The CDR3 DNA sequence: TGTGCCAGCAGTTACACGGGAGGTGTAGCCGGGGAGCTGTTTTTT. The rearrangement uses TRBV6-5 and TRBJ2-2; 7 bases fit TRBD2. After removal of 2 bases from V and 6 bases from J, the junction contained 6 bases not matched to a gene. CDR1 and CDR2 from the germline V gene are MNHEY and SVGAGI. This CDR3 region has 15 residues.

Only one count was recorded for this clonotype. This may be a read error, as it is one base from a much larger clone. The rearrangement joins TRBV7-2 to TRBJ2-7, with TRBD2 identical over 7 bases. Germline-derived CDR1 and CDR2 are SGHTA and FQGNSA. V lost 0 bases to trimming and J lost 3 bases; unmatched junction nucleotides: 8. The CDR3 is 16 residues long. The CDR3 spells CASSLAFGGSIYEQYF. The CDR3 nucleotides read TGTGCCAGCAGCTTAGCTTTCGGGGGGAGCATCTACGAGCAGTACTTC.

A note on this clonotype: Compared with germline, one end of the junction differs, possibly owing to a read error. This chain uses TRBV15 with TRBJ1-2; D uncertain. The CDR3 sequence is 17 residues long. In germline, CDR1 is LNHNV, CDR2 YYDKDF (reference sequence). The CDR3, as DNA: TGTGCCAGCAGCCCCATTGGAGCACAGAAGGGAGGGTATGGCTACACCTTC. Its translation is CASSPIGAQKGGYGYTF.

V is TRBV7-2 and J is TRBJ2-5; 11 nucleotides align to TRBD2. The CDR3 runs to 16 residues. Germline V CDR1 and CDR2: SGHTA, FQGNSA. V gave up 2 bases and J gave up 2 bases; unmatched junction bases: 4. CDR3 residues: CASSLLAGGHQETQYF. CDR3 nucleotides: TGTGCCAGCAGCTTACTAGCGGGGGGTCATCAAGAGACCCAGTACTTC.

The rearrangement joins TRBV5-1 to TRBJ1-5, with 8 bases lining up with TRBD1. Trimming removed 7 bases from V and 5 bases from J; junction bases left unmatched: 5. Germline values: CDR1 SGHRS, CDR2 YFSETQ. The CDR3 covers 13 residues. CDR3 nucleotides: TGCGCCAGCGGCAAGGACAGGGATCAGCCCCAGCATTTT. It yields the protein CASGKDRDQPQHF.

This clonotype was observed at least ten times. This sequence joins TRBV20-1 and TRBJ1-3; unclear D gene. Germline lookup yields CDR1 DFQATT and CDR2 SNEGSKA (reference sequence). This CDR3 comprises 16 residues. Trimming removed 3 bases at V and 0 bases at J, with 15 bases between. CDR3 DNA: TGCAGTGCTAGGGATGCCAGTTGGGGCTCTGGAAACACCATATATTTT. Protein: CSARDASWGSGNTIYF.

Concerning this clonotype: Possible read error: a much larger clone is one base away. J is TRBJ1-2 and V is TRBV5-1; D is possibly TRBD1 (5 bases). With 0 bases removed from V and 10 bases from J, the gap between germline ends came to 13 bases. Germline CDR1 reads SGHRS; CDR2 reads YFSETQ. This CDR3 has 13 residues. The CDR3 nucleotides read TGCGCCAGCAGCTTGGGAAGGGGCAATGCCTACACCTTC. Its protein product is CASSLGRGNAYTF.